This TCR beta chain was obtained from a study of immune characteristics of hereditary and idiopathic chronic pancreatitis. For the study in its entirety: Local immune cells and TCRbeta repertoires in the pancreas were profiled in this study for hereditary and idiopathic chronic pancreatitis, with control organ donor pancreases used for comparison. Minimal in vitro experimental manipulation of pancreas-infiltrating T cells was the reason the gDNA-based approach was selected. In total, about five control pancreases, about 7 hereditary chronic pancreatitis pancreases and roughly 6 idiopathic chronic pancreatitis pancreases underwent TCRbeta sequencing. The full study reports these points: The study did not include chronic pancreatitis caused by alcohol use. Both chronic pancreatitis groups showed significantly increased TCRbeta repertoire diversity and reduced clonality versus controls. Differences in Vbeta-Jbeta gene family usage, including TRBV10, TRBV19, TRBV23 and TRBV5, were found between hereditary and idiopathic chronic pancreatitis. Because patient tissue could be obtained only at the time of TPIAT, immune findings may have been influenced by differences in disease duration. Numbers of productive TCR rearrangements correlated positively with disease severity scores among approximately 13 chronic pancreatitis patients.

Chronic pancreatitis pancreas tissue came from patients undergoing total pancreatectomy with islet autotransplantation (TPIAT). The chronic pancreatitis patients who were included had no known history of diabetes. For TCRbeta sequencing, genomic DNA was extracted directly from bulk pancreas tissue without sorting T cells. Pancreas tissues were collected consecutively from patients and organ donors at two US centers. Of note for this clone: Which antigen it targets is not known. Base qualities are missing; no much larger clone stands one base away.

Receptor libraries were prepared by the immunoSEQ multiplex PCR assay. The TCRbeta CDR3 region and adjacent sequences were amplified and sequenced from pancreatic genomic DNA. The paper's processing steps were these. Repertoire diversity was assessed as a mean normalized Shannon-Wiener index, together with productive clonality and counts of productive rearrangements. The nonparametric Mann-Whitney U test was used to compare repertoire metrics between controls and chronic pancreatitis. A shared clonotype was defined as a CDR3beta sequence with the same amino acid composition and length across subjects. TCRdb holds this immuneACCESS table with in-frame rearrangements only. Some clones are missing; in checked studies, unresolved V genes explain under half, and the rest has no known cause. From that table come the V and J calls and clone size; the DNA was used to work out D and trimming. The sample table records 5,600 or so clones; roughly 73% of these occur just once. The ten largest make up around 7.8% of the sample.

Including cysteine and phenylalanine, the CDR3 has 14 amino acids. Solely the CDR3 DNA is kept, with 42 bases framed from the first base. Here V drops 8 bases and J drops 7 bases, and the junction holds 8 bases not matched to any gene. Reading the germline V gene (reference sequence) gives CDR1 LNHDA and CDR2 SQIVND. The sequence came from a human donor with chronic pancreatitis. The sequenced sample was pancreas tissue with hereditary chronic pancreatitis. The rearranged chain carries TRBV19 and TRBJ2-1; 10 bases in the junction line up with TRBD2. The CDR3 protein is CASERGGNLNEQFF. The nucleotide sequence is given as TGTGCCAGTGAGCGGGGGGGCAACTTAAATGAGCAGTTCTTC. With the rest looked up from the reference TRBV19 and TRBJ2-1 genes rather than sequenced, the full variable domain is DGGITQSPKYLFRKEGQNVTLSCEQNLNHDAMYWYRQDPGQGLRLIYYSQIVNDFQKGDIAEGYSVSREKKESFPLTVTSAQKNPTAFYLCASERGGNLNEQFFGPGTRLTVL.